Shown below are 28 T cell receptor beta chains from a single sample sequenced in a study of CD8+CD57+ T cells in acquired aplastic anemia. According to the study, genomic DNA was the template for TCR beta VDJ and CDR3 profiling. TCRdb reprocessed the reads via MiXCR and lists one record per CDR3 protein. The sample carries 400,000 to 500,000 distinct CDR3 sequences, 65% to 75% recorded once. Sequenced: sorted CD4+, CD8+, or CD8+CD57+ T cells (not recorded which) from PBMCs. The receptors come from a human donor in good health, serving as a control.

V gene TRBV9 combines with J gene TRBJ1-2, with a weak D call TRBD1 (5 bases). The CDR3 covers 14 residues. V was clipped by 3 bases and J by 12 bases, with 21 bases between them. Germline loops: CDR1 SGDLS, CDR2 YYNGEE. The CDR3 DNA reads TGTGCCAGCAGCGGAGGAGGTAGGGGCTCTGGAAACACCTTC. Residues: CASSGGGRGSGNTF.

In the case of this clonotype: The limits of the CDR3 on the DNA are not certain, so only TCRdb's listed CDR3 is given. The genes are TRBV9 and TRBJ2-7; whether TRBD1, the table's D call, matches the DNA was not checked. CDR1 is SGDLS, CDR2 YYNGEE, per germline. The CDR3 is 13 amino acids long, termini counted. CDR3: CASSRKGPGYTFV.

As regards this clonotype: Given a much more abundant clone one base away, this may be a read error. This chain links TRBV6-2 or TRBV6-3 with TRBJ1-1, with D maybe TRBD1 (5 bases). Germline CDR1 reads MNHEY; CDR2 reads SVGEGT. The CDR3 has 14 amino acids. The CDR3 is CASSYGGGNTEASF. In DNA, the CDR3 is TGTGCCAGCAGTTACGGGGGGGGTAACACTGAAGCTTCCTTT.

This clonotype was counted ten times or more. V gene TRBV20-1 combines with J gene TRBJ1-6; 7 bases fit TRBD1. Germline V gene sequence: CDR1 DFQATT, CDR2 SNEGSKA (reference sequence). The CDR3 extends over 14 amino acids. The V gene end was trimmed by 5 bases and the J gene end by 4 bases; junction bases not matched to a gene: 5. CDR3 bases: TGCAGTGCTCGTCAACAGGGGTATAATTCACCCCTCCACTTT. It codes for CSARQQGYNSPLHF.

Note on this clonotype: In this CDR3 the conserved last residue, phenylalanine or tryptophan, is missing, so a read error is likely. Because the CDR3's place on the DNA is in doubt, the DNA is left out and the CDR3 is given as listed by TCRdb. This chain connects TRBV7-2 to TRBJ1-1; TRBD1 is the table's D call and was not checked against the DNA. Per germline, CDR1 SGHTA and CDR2 FQGNSA. The CDR3 numbers 13 amino acids, ends counted. The CDR3 region is CASSSQTGATNEK.

The chain employs TRBV20-1 and TRBJ2-1, with a weak D call TRBD1 (6 bases). The germline CDR1 and CDR2 sequences are DFQATT and SNEGSKA (reference sequence). The germline V and J ends were trimmed by 5 bases and 1 base, with 18 bases remaining between them. The CDR3 length is 16 residues. CDR3 coding DNA: TGCAGTGCTTCTAGTGGGGGCCGTTCTTCCTACAATGAGCAGTTCTTC. Its protein is CSASSGGRSSYNEQFF.

The V call is TRBV13, the J call TRBJ2-7; D perhaps matches TRBD1 (5 bases). Per germline, CDR1 PRHDT and CDR2 FYEKMQ (reference sequence). The CDR3 runs 16 residues. V gave up 5 bases and J gave up 7 bases, with 24 bases separating them. CDR3 sequence: CASSQDGAGRMGEQYF. The DNA for the CDR3 is TGTGCCAGCAGCCAAGATGGGGCAGGCCGGATGGGAGAGCAGTACTTC.

This chain links TRBV7-9 with TRBJ1-1; D is ambiguous. The ends were cut back, 4 bases at V and 2 bases at J, with 11 bases in the middle. Germline-derived CDR1 and CDR2 are SEHNR and FQNEAQ (reference sequence). The CDR3 consists of 14 residues. The CDR3 sequence is CASSSLDGNTEAFF. DNA for the CDR3: TGTGCCAGCAGCTCCCTCGACGGTAACACTGAAGCTTTCTTT. Supplemented by reference TRBV7-9 and TRBJ1-1, the full variable domain reads DTGVSQNPRHKITKRGQNVTFRCDPISEHNRLYWYRQTLGQGPEFLTYFQNEAQLEKSRLLSDRFSAERPKGSFSTLEIQRTEQGDSAMYLCASSSLDGNTEAFFGQGTRLTVV.

To note about this clonotype: A much larger clone lies one base from this, so it may be a read error. This chain joins TRBV10-3 and TRBJ2-5, with D maybe TRBD1 (6 bases). The V gene's germline CDR1 is ENHRY and CDR2 SYGVKD. This CDR3 comprises 14 residues. For the CDR3, the DNA is TGTGCCAGCAGTAAACAGGGTTTTCGAGAGACCCAGCACTTC. This translates into CASSKQGFRETQHF.

The rearrangement links TRBV11-2 to TRBJ1-1, with a tentative D call TRBD1 (6 bases). V lost 5 bases and J 3 bases, leaving 13 bases between the germline ends. This CDR3 has 14 residues. Germline loops: CDR1 SGHAT, CDR2 FQNNGV. The CDR3 DNA sequence: TGTGCCAGCAGCGTAGCGAACAGGGACACTGAAGCTTTCTTT. It yields the protein CASSVANRDTEAFF.

The rearrangement uses TRBV7-3 and TRBJ1-6; no definite D call. The CDR3 loop spans 12 amino acids. V lost 4 bases and J 15 bases, leaving 13 bases between the germline ends. Per the germline V gene, CDR1 is SGHTA and CDR2 is FQGTGA. CDR3 residues: CASSSHEAHLHF. The CDR3, as DNA: TGTGCCAGCAGCTCCCATGAGGCGCACCTCCACTTT.

In the case of this clonotype: One end of the junction is discordant with germline, which a read error may explain. The chain has TRBV15 and TRBJ2-7, with 10 bases fitting TRBD2. CDR3 size: 16 residues. In germline, CDR1 is LNHNV, CDR2 YYDKDF (reference sequence). CDR3 sequence (DNA): TGTGCTACCAGCAGCCCTCTAGCGGGGGCGGACTACGAGCAGTACTTC. Protein sequence: CATSSPLAGADYEQYF.

As for this clonotype: The conserved phenylalanine or tryptophan is not found at the CDR3 terminus, so this likely reflects a read error. The rearrangement links TRBV2 to TRBJ2-7; TRBD2 might be the D (5 bases). The V and J ends lost 3 bases and 6 bases respectively, with 18 bases between them. Per germline, CDR1 SNHLY and CDR2 FYNNEI. CDR3 length: 15 amino acids. The CDR3 DNA is TGTGCCAGCAGTGACACCGGACCGGGAAAGTGCGAGCAGTACTCC. Translated: CASSDTGPGKCEQYS.

A word on this clonotype: Likely a read error: the CDR3 ends without its conserved phenylalanine or tryptophan. The genes are TRBV4-2 and TRBJ2-7; maybe TRBD1 (5 bases). CDR3 length: 12 residues. Deletions cut 7 bases from V and 3 bases from J, with 10 bases between. CDR1 LGHNA and CDR2 YNFKEQ come from the germline V gene. In DNA form, the CDR3 reads TGTGCCAGCACCCAGGGTGTCTACGAGCAGTACCTC. The encoded protein is CASTQGVYEQYL.

Many counts were recorded for this clonotype. This rearrangement joins TRBV12-5 to TRBJ1-2; the D gene is possibly TRBD1 (6 bases). The germline gives CDR1 LGHNT, CDR2 FRNRAP. This CDR3 is 16 amino acids long. V dropped 0 bases and J dropped 2 bases, with 13 bases sitting between them. CDR3 sequence (DNA): TGTGCTAGTGGTTTGGTAGTCGGGGGGCGAAACTATGGCTACACCTTC. Residues: CASGLVVGGRNYGYTF.

Comments on this clonotype: The CDR3 ends on some other residue instead of the conserved phenylalanine or tryptophan, so this is likely a read error. No DNA is shown, since the ends of the CDR3 on it are uncertain; the CDR3 is the one TCRdb lists. This chain uses TRBV2 with TRBJ2-1; TRBD1, the D gene given by the table, was not confirmed from the DNA. CDR1 and CDR2 (germline): SNHLY, FYNNEI. The CDR3 spans 14 amino acids, including both terminal residues. The CDR3 here is CASSEDTGELFFGE.

Concerning this clonotype: One end of the junction is discordant with germline, which a read error may explain. This chain's CDR3 is CASSVARGGVLFF. The CDR3 region has the DNA TGCGCCAGCAGCGTTGCGAGGGGGGGGGTGCTGTTTTTT. The gene calls are TRBV5-1 and TRBJ2-2; D perhaps matches TRBD2 (7 bases). This CDR3 spans 13 amino acids. The V gene's germline CDR1 is SGHRS and CDR2 YFSETQ.

This clonotype was counted ten times or more. The V and J genes are TRBV19 and TRBJ1-5; 8 bases fit TRBD1. The ends lost 6 bases at V and 6 bases at J; junction bases unmatched: 13. CDR1 is LNHDA, CDR2 SQIVND, per germline (reference sequence). CDR3 size: 16 residues. This CDR3 reads CASRDLQDRVLQPQHF. The CDR3 DNA reads as TGTGCCAGTAGGGACCTTCAGGACAGGGTTCTTCAGCCCCAGCATTTT.

As to this clonotype: The conserved final phenylalanine or tryptophan is absent from the CDR3, which likely points to a read error. The CDR3 sequence is CASSLYQEAGTYEQYL. In DNA, the CDR3 is TGTGCCAGCAGCTTGTATCAGGAGGCTGGTACCTACGAGCAGTACCTC. The chain carries TRBV5-1 and TRBJ2-7; TRBD2 is a possible D gene (5 bases). The germline V gene has CDR1 SGHRS and CDR2 YFSETQ. There are 16 residues in the CDR3.

V and J are TRBV19 and TRBJ1-2; TRBD1 agrees at 9 bases. V lost 9 bases and J lost 4; bases outside the gene matches: 12. The CDR3 covers 15 residues. From germline, CDR1 is LNHDA and CDR2 SQIVND (reference sequence). The CDR3 nucleotides are TGTGCCAGCCGAGTTTACAGGGGGCCAACCTATGGCTACACCTTC. It is translated as CASRVYRGPTYGYTF.

This clonotype was recorded at least ten times. The chain joins TRBV3-1 to TRBJ1-6, with D possibly matching TRBD1 (6 bases). The CDR3 consists of 14 residues. V shed 8 bases and J shed 9 bases, with 17 bases lying between them. Germline V gene lookup returns CDR1 LGHDT and CDR2 YNNKEL (reference sequence). Here the CDR3 reads CASGRGELGSPLHF. DNA for the CDR3: TGTGCCAGCGGGAGGGGGGAGTTGGGTTCACCCCTCCACTTT. The full variable domain, rest sourced from reference TRBV3-1 and TRBJ1-6, is DTAVSQTPKYLVTQMGNDKSIKCEQNLGHDTMYWYKQDSKKFLKIMFSYNNKELIINETVPNRFSPKSPDKAHLNLHINSLELGDSAVYFCASGRGELGSPLHFGNGTRLTVT.

J is TRBJ1-2 and V is TRBV7-2; D call uncertain. Per the germline V gene, CDR1 is SGHTA and CDR2 is FQGNSA. The CDR3 is made up of 15 amino acids. Trimming took off 5 bases at V and 6 bases at J, with 19 bases between the two ends. The CDR3 coding sequence is TGTGCCAGCAGCCCCGGGCGGAGGCAAATTGATGGCTACACCTTC. This encodes CASSPGRRQIDGYTF.

This sequence joins TRBV2 and TRBJ2-3; 13 bases line up with TRBD2. CDR3 length: 17 amino acids. Germline assignment: CDR1 SNHLY and CDR2 FYNNEI. J gave up 5 bases and V 6 bases, and 11 bases lay outside the gene matches. The CDR3 spells CASRGSTSGGAIDTQYF. The CDR3 DNA sequence: TGTGCCAGCAGGGGATCCACTAGCGGGGGGGCCATAGATACGCAGTATTTT.

Many counts were recorded for this clonotype. The gene calls are TRBV3-1 and TRBJ1-1; a weak D match, TRBD1 (5 bases). Germline CDR1 is LGHDT and CDR2 is YNNKEL (reference sequence). The CDR3 loop spans 14 amino acids. The germline V and J ends were trimmed by 4 bases and 4 bases, with 13 bases remaining between them. The CDR3 DNA sequence: TGTGCCAGCAGCCGCAGGGAGGGAATCACTGAAGCTTTCTTT. It yields the protein CASSRREGITEAFF. Supplemented by reference TRBV3-1 and TRBJ1-1, the full variable domain reads DTAVSQTPKYLVTQMGNDKSIKCEQNLGHDTMYWYKQDSKKFLKIMFSYNNKELIINETVPNRFSPKSPDKAHLNLHINSLELGDSAVYFCASSRREGITEAFFGQGTRLTVV.

Concerning this clonotype itself: No conserved phenylalanine or tryptophan is present at the end of the CDR3, so a read error is the likely explanation. Because the CDR3's place on the DNA is in doubt, the DNA is left out and the CDR3 is given as listed by TCRdb. The chain has TRBV7-8 and TRBJ2-7; the D call TRBD2 from the table was never checked on the DNA. Including both end residues, the CDR3 is 13 amino acids long. In germline, CDR1 is SGHVS, CDR2 FQNEAQ. The CDR3 sequence is CASSQDSGSERAN.

In its sample, this clonotype was seen many times. The gene calls are TRBV7-8 and TRBJ2-7; 8 bases align to TRBD1. The CDR3 covers 13 residues. The ends lost 10 bases at V and 2 bases at J; junction bases unmatched: 7. From germline, CDR1 is SGHVS and CDR2 FQNEAQ. Here the CDR3 DNA reads TGTGCCACCCGGGACAGGTGGGCCTACGAGCAGTACTTC. This codes for CATRDRWAYEQYF. The full variable domain, in which reference TRBV7-8 and TRBJ2-7 provide the parts outside the CDR3, is GAGVSQSPRYKVAKRGQDVALRCDPISGHVSLFWYQQALGQGPEFLTYFQNEAQLDKSGLPSDRFFAERPEGSVSTLKIQRTQQEDSAVYLCATRDRWAYEQYFGPGTRLTVT.

In regard to this clonotype: It is likely a read error, because the conserved phenylalanine at the end of the CDR3 is missing. The DNA is omitted, as the CDR3 cannot be located on it reliably, and the CDR3 follows TCRdb's listing. This chain links TRBV7-2 with TRBJ1-4; TRBD1 was called by the table and not checked on the DNA. CDR1 and CDR2 from the germline V gene are SGHTA and FQGNSA. The CDR3 is 15 amino acids in total, end residues counted. The CDR3 spells CASSPQGREDQPQFS.

V and J are TRBV2 and TRBJ2-3, with D uncertain. The J call may be mistaken, given a closer DNA end match to TRBJ2-7. Looked up from germline, CDR1 is SNHLY and CDR2 is FYNNEI. CDR3 size: 13 residues. CDR3 in amino acids: CASSGRVAYTQYF. DNA for the CDR3: TGTGCCAGCAGCGGCCGGGTCGCATATACGCAGTACTTC.